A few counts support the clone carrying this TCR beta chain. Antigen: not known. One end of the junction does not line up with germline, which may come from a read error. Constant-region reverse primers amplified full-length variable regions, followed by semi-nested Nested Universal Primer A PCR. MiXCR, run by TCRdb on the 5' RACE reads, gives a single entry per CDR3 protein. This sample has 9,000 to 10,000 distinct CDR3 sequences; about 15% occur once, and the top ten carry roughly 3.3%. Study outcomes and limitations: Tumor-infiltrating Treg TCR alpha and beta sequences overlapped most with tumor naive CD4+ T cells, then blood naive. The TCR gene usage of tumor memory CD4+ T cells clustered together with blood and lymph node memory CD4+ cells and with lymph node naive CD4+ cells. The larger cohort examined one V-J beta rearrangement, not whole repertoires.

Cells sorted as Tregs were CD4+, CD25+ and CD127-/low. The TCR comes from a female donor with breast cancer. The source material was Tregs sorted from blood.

CDR3 in amino acids: CASSSQRAGDLLKIDKEQFF. CDR3 bases: TGCGCCAGCAGCTCCCAAAGGGCGGGAGACCTACTTAAAATTGACAAGGAGCAGTTCTTC. The gene calls are TRBV5-1 and TRBJ2-1; 7 positions agree with TRBD2. Germline CDR1 SGHRS, CDR2 YFSETQ. The length of the CDR3 is 20 residues.